These 30 T cell receptor beta chains originate from one sample sequenced in a study of blood T cell repertoires in COVID-19. Only in-frame clones appear in the TCRdb table, and some are missing; sequencing was by immunoSEQ multiplex PCR. The data contain approximately 21,000 clones, about four fifths of them singletons. Input material: peripheral blood. Source of these receptors: a human donor in a cohort sampled during active COVID-19.

DNA for the CDR3: TGTGCCAGCAGTGAAGCCGGGGGGACAGGGAATGAAAAACTGTTTTTT. It is translated as CASSEAGGTGNEKLFF. The chain couples TRBV6-1 to TRBJ1-4; TRBD1 aligns across 9 bases. Germline CDR1 is MNHNS and CDR2 is SASEGT. This CDR3 has 16 amino acids. After removal of 0 bases from V and 5 bases from J, the junction contained 4 bases not matched to a gene.

The chain links TRBV4-1 to TRBJ2-1; 14 bases align to TRBD2. Trimming removed 4 bases from V and 0 bases from J; junction bases left unmatched: 5. The CDR3 is 18 amino acids. Germline V lookup: CDR1 MGHRA, CDR2 YSYEKL. Written as DNA, the CDR3 is TGCGCCAGCAGCCGGTCGACTAGCGGGGGGGTCTCCTACAATGAGCAGTTCTTC. Protein: CASSRSTSGGVSYNEQFF.

J is TRBJ2-3 and V is TRBV6-5; no clear D. Deletions cut 6 bases from V and 1 base from J, with 14 bases between. The CDR3 is 15 residues long. CDR1 and CDR2 from the germline V gene are MNHEY and SVGAGI. The CDR3 coding sequence is TGTGCCAGCAGGGCGGTCGTTCTGGGCACAGATACGCAGTATTTT. This encodes CASRAVVLGTDTQYF.

In its sample, this clone was seen once. The chain is built from TRBV7-7 and TRBJ2-1, with 9 bases identical to TRBD2. This CDR3 is 15 amino acids long. The germline V gene encodes CDR1 SSHAT and CDR2 FNYEAQ (reference sequence). V gave up 5 bases and J gave up 9 bases; unmatched junction bases: 11. DNA for the CDR3: TGTGCCAGCAGCCCCCAGGTTAGCGGGGGAGGTGAGCAGTTCTTC. This codes for CASSPQVSGGGEQFF.

The chain couples TRBV19 to TRBJ1-1; D unresolved. CDR3 length: 12 residues. From germline, CDR1 is LNHDA and CDR2 SQIVND (reference sequence). The V gene lost 5 bases and the J gene lost 2 bases, with 6 bases spanning the gap. This chain's CDR3 is CASSLFNTEAFF. The CDR3 DNA follows: TGTGCCAGTAGTCTGTTTAACACTGAAGCTTTCTTT.

The chain has TRBV5-1 and TRBJ2-7; 9 bases agree with TRBD1. Germline trimming cut 7 bases from V and 6 bases from J; bases unmatched to any gene: 14. CDR1 is SGHRS and CDR2 is YFSETQ in the germline V gene. The CDR3 totals 15 residues. The CDR3 DNA follows: TGCGCCAGCCGGGCCACGACAGGGGGAAATGGCGAGCAGTACTTC. Its protein is CASRATTGGNGEQYF.

This rearrangement joins TRBV6-2 or TRBV6-3 to TRBJ1-2; D is unclear. The V gene lost 2 bases and the J gene lost 0 bases, with 10 bases spanning the gap. Germline values: CDR1 MNHEY, CDR2 SVGEGT. The CDR3 is 15 residues long. This chain's CDR3 is CASSYRQTTNYGYTF. CDR3 nucleotides: TGTGCCAGCAGTTACCGGCAGACTACTAACTATGGCTACACCTTC.

The chain links TRBV5-6 to TRBJ2-5; 7 bases are shared with TRBD1. The CDR3 extends over 14 amino acids. V was clipped by 4 bases and J by 6 bases; unmatched bases: 9. In germline, CDR1 is SGHDT, CDR2 YYEEEE. The CDR3, as DNA: TGTGCCAGCAGCCCGGAAACAGGGGCAAAGACCCAGTACTTC. Translated, it gives CASSPETGAKTQYF. Supplemented by reference TRBV5-6 and TRBJ2-5, the full variable domain reads DAGVTQSPTHLIKTRGQQVTLRCSPKSGHDTVSWYQQALGQGPQFIFQYYEEEERQRGNFPDRFSGHQFPNYSSELNVNALLLGDSALYLCASSPETGAKTQYFGPGTRLLVL.

The chain uses TRBV19 and TRBJ1-1; D is unclear. The germline gives CDR1 LNHDA, CDR2 SQIVND (reference sequence). CDR3 length: 15 residues. V lost 1 base and J 1 base, leaving 10 bases between the germline ends. CDR3 amino acids: CASSIGALRNTEAFF. The CDR3 nucleotides read TGTGCCAGTAGTATAGGGGCACTCCGGAACACTGAAGCTTTCTTT.

CDR3 DNA sequence: TGCGCCAGCAGCCCCCGGGCGAGCGGGGGGGCCTTCGAGACCCAGTACTTC. Protein sequence: CASSPRASGGAFETQYF. The chain has TRBV5-1 and TRBJ2-5; 10 bases fit TRBD2. Germline V lookup: CDR1 SGHRS, CDR2 YFSETQ. This CDR3 is 17 amino acids long. V gave up 4 bases and J gave up 5 bases; unmatched junction bases: 14.

This chain links TRBV4-3 with TRBJ2-3; maybe TRBD2 (6 bases). CDR1 and CDR2 from the germline V gene are LGHNA and YSLEER. V lost 3 bases to trimming and J lost 6 bases, with 13 bases between them. CDR3 length: 14 amino acids. In nucleotides, the CDR3 is TGCGCCAGCAGCCAGGGAGGTGGGAAGGATACGCAGTATTTT. It codes for CASSQGGGKDTQYF.

This clone has a single count. This chain joins TRBV7-2 and TRBJ2-1; 12 bases are a match to TRBD2. Germline CDR1 SGHTA, CDR2 FQGNSA. The V segment lost 4 bases and the J segment 4 bases; nucleotides outside the gene matches: 5. CDR3 length equals 16 residues. CDR3 in DNA: TGTGCCAGCAGCTCAAGACTAGCGGGGGAATACAATGAGCAGTTCTTC. As protein: CASSSRLAGEYNEQFF.

This clone was seen only once. CDR3 region: CASSPRLAGGQETQYF. CDR3 DNA sequence: TGTGCCAGTAGTCCGCGGTTAGCGGGGGGTCAAGAGACCCAGTACTTC. The chain combines TRBV19 with TRBJ2-5; 10 positions match TRBD2. The CDR3 consists of 16 residues. With 5 bases clipped from V and 2 bases from J, the junction kept 8 bases outside the gene matches. CDR1 is LNHDA and CDR2 is SQIVND in the germline V gene (reference sequence). The full variable domain, rest sourced from reference TRBV19 and TRBJ2-5, is DGGITQSPKYLFRKEGQNVTLSCEQNLNHDAMYWYRQDPGQGLRLIYYSQIVNDFQKGDIAEGYSVSREKKESFPLTVTSAQKNPTAFYLCASSPRLAGGQETQYFGPGTRLLVL.

The rearrangement uses TRBV5-6 and TRBJ2-3; no definite D call. V was cut by 0 bases and J by 4 bases, with 12 bases left in between. The CDR3 totals 15 residues. CDR1 SGHDT and CDR2 YYEEEE come from the germline V gene. CDR3 in DNA: TGTGCCAGCAGCTTGGCCCCCGGTTCGGCAGATACGCAGTATTTT. It codes for CASSLAPGSADTQYF.

The V call is TRBV9, the J call TRBJ2-1, with a tentative D call TRBD2 (6 bases). Germline V gives CDR1 SGDLS, CDR2 YYNGEE. V gave up 0 bases and J gave up 0 bases, with 13 bases separating them. The CDR3 covers 17 residues. CDR3 loop: CASSVVAGGLSYNEQFF. The CDR3 region has the DNA TGTGCCAGCAGCGTAGTGGCCGGGGGACTCTCCTACAATGAGCAGTTCTTC.

The V and J genes are TRBV2 and TRBJ1-2, with D perhaps matching TRBD1 (6 bases). V lost 6 bases and J 2 bases, leaving 10 bases between the germline ends. Germline V CDR1 and CDR2: SNHLY, FYNNEI. The CDR3 runs 13 residues. The CDR3 DNA is TGTGCCAGCAGAAGGGACACCAACTATGGCTACACCTTC. Protein sequence: CASRRDTNYGYTF.

The gene calls are TRBV18 and TRBJ1-2, with D maybe TRBD1 (5 bases). Trimming took off 1 base at V and 4 bases at J, with 13 bases between the two ends. The CDR3 spans 15 residues. Germline V CDR1 and CDR2: KGHSH, LQKENI. The CDR3 loop is CASSPREGALYGYTF. CDR3 DNA sequence: TGTGCCAGCTCACCACGGGAAGGGGCCCTCTATGGCTACACCTTC.

V is TRBV28 and J is TRBJ1-1, with a tentative D call TRBD1 (6 bases). The CDR3 has 14 residues. V shed 6 bases and J shed 0 bases, with 11 bases lying between them. The germline CDR1 and CDR2 sequences are MDHEN and SYDVKM. CDR3 sequence reads: CASRKQGLNTEAFF. CDR3 nucleotide sequence: TGTGCCAGCAGGAAACAGGGACTGAACACTGAAGCTTTCTTT.

The chain links TRBV7-9 to TRBJ1-2; D unclear. Deletions cut 7 bases from V and 4 bases from J, with 19 bases between. Germline CDR1 and CDR2: SEHNR and FQNEAQ (reference sequence). This CDR3 comprises 15 residues. The CDR3 spells CASTRGEGASYGYTF. The CDR3 DNA reads TGTGCCAGCACCCGAGGAGAGGGCGCCTCCTATGGCTACACCTTC.

The J gene is TRBJ2-7, the V gene TRBV14, with 10 bases matching TRBD1. Trimming at V came to 3 bases and at J to 6 bases, leaving 14 bases not matched to a gene. Germline CDR1 reads SGHDN; CDR2 reads FVKESK. The CDR3 spans 17 residues. The CDR3 DNA reads TGTGCCAGCAGCCAGTACACCGGGACAGGGGAAATTTCCGAGCAGTACTTC. Its protein product is CASSQYTGTGEISEQYF.

The gene calls are TRBV7-2 and TRBJ1-3, with D uncertain. Deletions cut 4 bases from V and 0 bases from J, with 16 bases between. The CDR3 extends over 17 amino acids. Germline V gives CDR1 SGHTA, CDR2 FQGNSA. CDR3: CASSSIPVWSSGNTIYF. The CDR3 nucleotides are TGTGCCAGCAGCTCGATTCCAGTTTGGAGCTCTGGAAACACCATATATTTT.

The gene calls are TRBV27 and TRBJ2-7, with TRBD2 as a possible D gene (6 bases). This CDR3 comprises 17 residues. Germline lookup yields CDR1 MNHEY and CDR2 SMNVEV (reference sequence). With 6 bases removed from V and 2 bases from J, the gap between germline ends came to 23 bases. The CDR3 spells CASRRGLGQGNTYEQYF. CDR3 bases: TGTGCCAGCAGGCGGGGATTGGGGCAGGGCAATACCTACGAGCAGTACTTC.

The V call is TRBV24-1, the J call TRBJ2-1, with a possible D match to TRBD1 (5 bases). Germline values: CDR1 KGHDR, CDR2 SFDVKD. The CDR3 contains 17 residues. V was shortened by 4 bases and J by 7 bases, with 22 bases between the two germline ends. The CDR3 reads CATSDQGPKGYRNEQFF. The CDR3 DNA reads TGTGCCACCAGTGACCAAGGACCGAAGGGGTATCGAAATGAGCAGTTCTTC.

The CDR3 loop reads CATTQSSGGISYNEQFF. As DNA, the CDR3 is TGTGCCACCACTCAATCTAGCGGGGGAATCTCCTACAATGAGCAGTTCTTC. The chain joins TRBV3-1 (or the pseudogene TRBV3-2) to TRBJ2-1, with 10 bases that match TRBD2. This CDR3 is built from 17 residues. V gave up 10 bases and J gave up 0 bases; unmatched junction bases: 12. Germline CDR1 reads LGHDT; CDR2 reads YNNKEL (reference sequence).

The rearrangement joins TRBV5-1 to TRBJ1-5; the D gene is possibly TRBD1 (5 bases). The CDR3 totals 15 residues. Germline V gene lookup returns CDR1 SGHRS and CDR2 YFSETQ. V was pared by 0 bases and J by 2 bases, with 9 bases between. The DNA for the CDR3 is TGCGCCAGCAGCTTGGGGGGGGAACGCAATCAGCCCCAGCATTTT. It is translated as CASSLGGERNQPQHF.

The chain uses TRBV27 and TRBJ1-1; 7 bases align to TRBD1. V lost 6 bases to trimming and J lost 0 bases; unmatched junction nucleotides: 4. The length of the CDR3 is 14 residues. Germline V lookup: CDR1 MNHEY, CDR2 SMNVEV (reference sequence). The CDR3, as DNA: TGTGCCAGCAGGAGACAGGGCATGAACACTGAAGCTTTCTTT. It specifies CASRRQGMNTEAFF.

The chain couples TRBV6-5 to TRBJ2-7; maybe TRBD1 (6 bases). Germline values: CDR1 MNHEY, CDR2 SVGAGI. Trimming shortened V by 2 bases and J by 4 bases, and 12 bases separated the two germline ends. This CDR3 is 14 amino acids long. The CDR3 region is CASSYDRSPYEQYF. The CDR3 DNA follows: TGTGCCAGCAGTTACGACAGGAGCCCGTACGAGCAGTACTTC.

This chain joins TRBV12-5 and TRBJ1-1; 8 bases match TRBD1. The CDR3 runs to 13 residues. The V gene's germline CDR1 is LGHNT and CDR2 FRNRAP. J gave up 5 bases and V 7 bases, and 6 bases lay outside the gene matches. In DNA, the CDR3 is TGTGCTAGTGCTCGACAGGGGATAACTGAAGCTTTCTTT. It translates to CASARQGITEAFF.

The rearrangement uses TRBV5-1 and TRBJ1-1, with 7 bases fitting TRBD1. The CDR3 runs to 15 residues. Trimming took 0 bases from V and 1 from J; bases not matched to a gene: 3. CDR1 and CDR2 (germline): SGHRS, YFSETQ. The CDR3 region is CASSLARTGNTEAFF. As DNA, the CDR3 is TGCGCCAGCAGCTTGGCGAGGACAGGGAACACTGAAGCTTTCTTT.

This clone was counted only a few times. The rearrangement links TRBV19 to TRBJ1-1; D may be TRBD1 (5 bases). This CDR3 comprises 15 residues. The V gene's germline CDR1 is LNHDA and CDR2 SQIVND (reference sequence). With 5 bases removed from V and 10 bases from J, the gap between germline ends came to 23 bases. CDR3 loop: CASSVRTTVIWGAFF. In nucleotides, the CDR3 is TGTGCCAGTAGTGTCCGGACAACCGTAATATGGGGAGCTTTCTTT.